This T cell receptor (beta chain) was obtained from a study of blood T cell repertoires in COVID-19. Across the whole study: PBMCs, B-cell-depleted T cells, or T cells provided the cDNA or gDNA that made up the material.

Followed longitudinally, the Seattle patients had been enrolled during active infection. Original handling: Estimation of nucleated cell counts relied on the amplification of reference gene primers. The data were produced by immunoSEQ multiplex PCR, yet TCRdb's version contains in-frame clones alone and is incomplete. That table supplies the V and J calls and clone size; D and trimming were determined from the DNA. The table records some 240,000 clones, roughly 81% of them present only once. Sample: peripheral blood. The TCR sequence derives from a woman older than 75 with COVID-19, enrolled during active disease.

This chain's CDR3 is CASSYRRQGWNEKLFF. CDR3 DNA: TGTGCCAGCAGTTACCGGAGACAGGGATGGAATGAAAAACTGTTTTTT. V gene TRBV6-5 combines with J gene TRBJ1-4; 7 nucleotides align to TRBD1. Germline-derived CDR1 and CDR2 are MNHEY and SVGAGI. The CDR3 runs to 16 residues. Losses at the gene ends were 2 bases for V and 5 bases for J; bases not matched to a gene: 8.